Shown below are 21 T cell receptor beta chains from a single sample sequenced in a study of blood T cell repertoires in COVID-19. The table came from immunoSEQ multiplex PCR; TCRdb's copy has only in-frame clones and leaves some out. Found here are roughly 90,000 clones, approximately 83% of them singletons; the top ten hold more than 25%. The sample taken for sequencing was peripheral blood. All receptors come from a woman of 80 years or more with active or convalescent COVID-19.

The V gene is TRBV14, the J gene TRBJ1-2; 10 positions match TRBD1. Germline-derived CDR1 and CDR2 are SGHDN and FVKESK. CDR3 length equals 15 residues. Trimming removed 4 bases from V and 5 bases from J; junction bases left unmatched: 7. The CDR3 here is CASSPWTGGYYGYTF. The CDR3 DNA follows: TGTGCCAGCAGCCCATGGACAGGGGGGTATTATGGCTACACCTTC.

The chain combines TRBV27 with TRBJ2-7; 7 nucleotides line up with TRBD1. This CDR3 has 14 amino acids. Germline trimming cut 5 bases from V and 7 bases from J; bases unmatched to any gene: 11. Germline V gives CDR1 MNHEY, CDR2 SMNVEV (reference sequence). The CDR3 region has the DNA TGTGCCAGCAGTGGGGGACAGCCCTTGGAGGAGCAGTACTTC. Translating gives CASSGGQPLEEQYF.

CDR3: CASKRGQGLEGYTF. CDR3 in DNA: TGTGCCAGCAAAAGGGGACAGGGGCTGGAGGGCTACACCTTC. The chain employs TRBV6-5 and TRBJ1-2; 10 bases line up with TRBD1. Looked up from germline, CDR1 is MNHEY and CDR2 is SVGAGI. The CDR3 extends over 14 amino acids. Trimming removed 7 bases from V and 8 bases from J; junction bases left unmatched: 10.

This chain connects TRBV7-2 to TRBJ2-2; TRBD1 matches at 7 bases. CDR3 length: 15 residues. Germline trimming cut 1 base from V and 5 bases from J; bases unmatched to any gene: 4. The V gene's germline CDR1 is SGHTA and CDR2 FQGNSA. The CDR3 DNA reads as TGTGCCAGCAGCTTAGTGACAGGGTTAACCGGGGAGCTGTTTTTT. Translated: CASSLVTGLTGELFF.

The chain is built from TRBV28 and TRBJ2-2; 7 bases are a match to TRBD1. Germline CDR1 is MDHEN and CDR2 is SYDVKM. The CDR3 has 13 residues. Trimming removed 6 bases from V and 6 bases from J; junction bases left unmatched: 4. The CDR3 region has the DNA TGTGCCAGCAGATACAGGGGCTCCGGGGAGCTGTTTTTT. This translates into CASRYRGSGELFF.

The J gene is TRBJ2-2, the V gene TRBV3-1 (or the pseudogene TRBV3-2), with a tentative D call TRBD1 (5 bases). Trimming stripped 1 base from V and 5 bases from J, with 11 bases between. CDR3 length: 15 amino acids. CDR1 and CDR2 (germline): LGHDT, YNNKEL (reference sequence). The CDR3 region is CASSQGTPSTGELFF. The CDR3, as DNA: TGTGCCAGCAGCCAAGGGACACCCAGTACCGGGGAGCTGTTTTTT.

The chain combines TRBV7-9 with TRBJ1-4; 9 bases line up with TRBD1. V was clipped by 5 bases and J by 6 bases; unmatched bases: 10. CDR1 SEHNR and CDR2 FQNEAQ come from the germline V gene (reference sequence). The CDR3 is made up of 16 amino acids. CDR3 protein: CASSLSGGQGYEKLFF. The CDR3, as DNA: TGTGCCAGCAGCCTCTCAGGGGGACAGGGCTATGAAAAACTGTTTTTT.

This chain links TRBV12-3 or TRBV12-4 with TRBJ2-4; TRBD1 matches at 10 bases. The CDR3 sequence is 12 residues long. The V gene end was trimmed by 8 bases and the J gene end by 7 bases; junction bases not matched to a gene: 2. CDR3 sequence reads: CASGQGVNIQYF. DNA for the CDR3: TGTGCCAGCGGACAGGGGGTGAACATTCAGTACTTC.

This rearrangement joins TRBV5-1 to TRBJ1-2, with D perhaps matching TRBD1 (5 bases). The CDR3 loop spans 14 amino acids. CDR1 SGHRS and CDR2 YFSETQ come from the germline V gene. V was clipped by 0 bases and J by 6 bases, with 12 bases between them. The CDR3 loop reads CASSLESGFNGYTF. In DNA, the CDR3 is TGCGCCAGCAGCTTGGAATCAGGGTTTAATGGCTACACCTTC.

This clone has just a few counts. V usage is TRBV28 and J usage is TRBJ1-2; D is possibly TRBD1 (6 bases). The CDR3 loop spans 14 amino acids. V was clipped by 3 bases and J by 2 bases, with 10 bases between them. Germline CDR1 reads MDHEN; CDR2 reads SYDVKM. CDR3 nucleotides: TGTGCCAGCAGTTTTCAGGGGCGGAACTATGGCTACACCTTC. Its protein product is CASSFQGRNYGYTF.

This clone occurred many times. The chain has TRBV19 and TRBJ1-6; D perhaps matches TRBD1 (6 bases). Trimming left V 3 bases short and J 10 bases short, with 13 bases between. The CDR3 has 14 amino acids. Germline V gene lookup returns CDR1 LNHDA and CDR2 SQIVND (reference sequence). This chain's CDR3 is CASSIGGVSSPLHF. CDR3 nucleotide sequence: TGTGCCAGTAGTATTGGGGGCGTGAGCTCACCCCTCCACTTT.

This sequence joins TRBV5-1 and TRBJ2-5; 12 nucleotides align to TRBD2. Germline CDR1 is SGHRS and CDR2 is YFSETQ. V was pared by 4 bases and J by 0 bases, with 4 bases of the junction left unmatched. The CDR3 has 16 residues. The CDR3 is CASSTGTSGYQETQYF. The CDR3 DNA reads as TGCGCCAGCAGCACCGGGACTAGCGGGTACCAAGAGACCCAGTACTTC.

This sequence joins TRBV7-2 and TRBJ2-1, with TRBD1 matching over 9 bases. J gave up 2 bases and V 5 bases, and 4 bases lay outside the gene matches. Germline CDR1 is SGHTA and CDR2 is FQGNSA. The CDR3 consists of 15 residues. CDR3 in amino acids: CASSPRQGAYNEQFF. CDR3 nucleotides: TGTGCCAGCAGCCCTCGACAGGGGGCCTACAATGAGCAGTTCTTC.

The rearrangement links TRBV2 to TRBJ2-3; D not resolved. The germline V and J ends were trimmed by 6 bases and 6 bases, with 10 bases remaining between them. Germline V CDR1 and CDR2: SNHLY, FYNNEI. The CDR3 totals 12 residues. CDR3 amino acids: CASSRFRDTQYF. CDR3 sequence (DNA): TGTGCCAGCAGCCGCTTCCGGGATACGCAGTATTTT. The variable domain in full, with the rest retrieved from reference TRBV2 and TRBJ2-3, is EPEVTQTPSHQVTQMGQEVILRCVPISNHLYFYWYRQILGQKVEFLVSFYNNEISEKSEIFDDQFSVERPDGSNFTLKIRSTKLEDSAMYFCASSRFRDTQYFGPGTRLTVL.

The sample holds one count of this clone. CDR3 sequence reads: CASSPGWNEQFF. The CDR3 DNA is TGTGCCAGCAGCCCGGGATGGAATGAGCAGTTCTTC. The rearrangement joins TRBV6-6 to TRBJ2-1, with D tentatively TRBD2 (5 bases). The CDR3 covers 12 residues. CDR1 is MNHNY and CDR2 is SVGAGI in the germline V gene (reference sequence). The V and J ends lost 6 bases and 7 bases respectively, with 10 bases between them.

The gene calls are TRBV9 and TRBJ1-5; D possibly corresponds to TRBD1 (6 bases). Germline values: CDR1 SGDLS, CDR2 YYNGEE. This CDR3 has 15 amino acids. Trimming pared 3 bases from V and 7 bases from J, leaving 17 bases between. The CDR3 coding sequence is TGTGCCAGCAGCGCCGAGGACAGTGGTACGCAGCCCCAGCATTTT. Residues: CASSAEDSGTQPQHF. Full variable domain (rest looked up from reference TRBV9 and TRBJ1-5): DSGVTQTPKHLITATGQRVTLRCSPRSGDLSVYWYQQSLDQGLQFLIQYYNGEERAKGNILERFSAQQFPDLHSELNLSSLELGDSALYFCASSAEDSGTQPQHFGDGTRLSIL.

About this clone: This sample includes further DNA sequences coding for the same CDR3. V gene TRBV29-1 combines with J gene TRBJ1-3; unclear D gene. V dropped 1 base and J dropped 2 bases, with 6 bases sitting between them. The CDR3 length is 13 residues. Germline V gene data show CDR1 as SQVTM and CDR2 as ANQGSEA. CDR3 sequence reads: CSVEAGTGNTIYF. CDR3 nucleotides: TGCAGCGTTGAAGCCGGGACTGGAAACACCATATATTTT.

The chain is built from TRBV11-2 and TRBJ2-5; 7 bases are a match to TRBD1. The junction had 4 bases not matched to a gene; V was cut back by 5 bases and J by 1 base. The CDR3 loop spans 14 amino acids. Germline loops: CDR1 SGHAT, CDR2 FQNNGV. CDR3 protein: CASSINRGQETQYF. The CDR3 DNA follows: TGTGCCAGCAGCATTAACAGGGGCCAAGAGACCCAGTACTTC.

The chain carries TRBV14 and TRBJ1-1; D possibly corresponds to TRBD1 (6 bases). The V and J ends lost 6 bases and 1 base respectively, with 9 bases between them. The CDR3 spans 13 residues. CDR1 is SGHDN, CDR2 FVKESK, per germline. The CDR3 spells CASSIQGNTEAFF. CDR3 DNA sequence: TGTGCCAGCAGTATACAGGGGAACACTGAAGCTTTCTTT.

V gene TRBV4-2 combines with J gene TRBJ2-3; D is ambiguous. CDR1 and CDR2 from the germline V gene are LGHNA and YNFKEQ. The CDR3 has 16 amino acids. The V end lost 2 bases, the J end lost 2 bases, and 14 bases lay between the germline ends. CDR3 sequence: CASSQQASTATDTQYF. The CDR3 DNA is TGTGCCAGCAGCCAACAGGCCTCAACCGCCACAGATACGCAGTATTTT.

This clone was observed once. In DNA form, the CDR3 reads TGTGCCTGGAGTGTAAGTCGGGGATGGTTCAATCAGCCCCAGCATTTT. Translating gives CAWSVSRGWFNQPQHF. The chain employs TRBV30 and TRBJ1-5; no clear D gene. Trimming shortened V by 0 bases and J by 3 bases, and 15 bases separated the two germline ends. Germline loops: CDR1 GTSNPN, CDR2 SVGIG (reference sequence). The length of the CDR3 is 16 residues.